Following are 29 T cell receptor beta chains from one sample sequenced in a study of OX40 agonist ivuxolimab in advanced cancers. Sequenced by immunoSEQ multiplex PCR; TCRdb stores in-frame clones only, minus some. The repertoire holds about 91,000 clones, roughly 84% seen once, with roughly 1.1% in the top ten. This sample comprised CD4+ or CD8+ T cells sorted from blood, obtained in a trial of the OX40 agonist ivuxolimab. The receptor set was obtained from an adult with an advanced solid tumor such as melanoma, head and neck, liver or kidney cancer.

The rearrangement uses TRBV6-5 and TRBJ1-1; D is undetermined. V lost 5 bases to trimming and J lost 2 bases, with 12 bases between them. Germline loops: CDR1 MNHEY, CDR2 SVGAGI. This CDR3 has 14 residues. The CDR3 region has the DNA TGTGCCAGCAGTCCGCGGTGGGTTAACACTGAAGCTTTCTTT. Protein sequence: CASSPRWVNTEAFF.

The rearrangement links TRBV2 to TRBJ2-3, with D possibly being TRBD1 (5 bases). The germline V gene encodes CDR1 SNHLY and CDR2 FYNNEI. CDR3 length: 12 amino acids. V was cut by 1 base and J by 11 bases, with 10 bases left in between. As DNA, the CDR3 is TGTGCCAGCAGTGAAGTAGGGGCAGGGCAGTATTTT. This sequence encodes CASSEVGAGQYF.

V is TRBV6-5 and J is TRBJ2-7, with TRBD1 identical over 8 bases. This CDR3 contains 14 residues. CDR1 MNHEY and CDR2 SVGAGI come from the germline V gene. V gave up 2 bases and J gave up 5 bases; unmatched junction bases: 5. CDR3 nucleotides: TGTGCCAGCAGTTACGGAGACAGGGGCCACGAGCAGTACTTC. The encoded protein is CASSYGDRGHEQYF.

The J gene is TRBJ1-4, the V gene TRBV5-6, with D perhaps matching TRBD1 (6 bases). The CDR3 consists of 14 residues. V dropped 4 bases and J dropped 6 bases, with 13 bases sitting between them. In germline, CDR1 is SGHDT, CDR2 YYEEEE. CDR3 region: CASSQRDTYEKLFF. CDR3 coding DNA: TGTGCCAGCAGCCAACGGGACACCTATGAAAAACTGTTTTTT.

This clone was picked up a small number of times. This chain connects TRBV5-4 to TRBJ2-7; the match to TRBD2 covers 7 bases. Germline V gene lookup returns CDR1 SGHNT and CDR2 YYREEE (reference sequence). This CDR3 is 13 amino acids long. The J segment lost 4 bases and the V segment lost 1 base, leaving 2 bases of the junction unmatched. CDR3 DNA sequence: TGTGCCAGCAGCTTGCCCGGGAGGTACGAGCAGTACTTC. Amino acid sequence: CASSLPGRYEQYF.

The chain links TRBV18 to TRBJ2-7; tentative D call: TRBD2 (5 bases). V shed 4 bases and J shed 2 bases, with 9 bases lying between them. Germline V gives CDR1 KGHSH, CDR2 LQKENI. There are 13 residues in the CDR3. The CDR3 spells CASSQSGPYEQYV. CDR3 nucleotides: TGTGCCAGCTCACAGAGCGGCCCCTACGAGCAGTACGTC.

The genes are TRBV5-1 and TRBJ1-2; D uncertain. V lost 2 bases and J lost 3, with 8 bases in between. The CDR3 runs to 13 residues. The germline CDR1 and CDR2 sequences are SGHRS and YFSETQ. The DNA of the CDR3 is TGCGCCAGCAGCTTCGACCTATACTATGGCTACACCTTC. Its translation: CASSFDLYYGYTF.

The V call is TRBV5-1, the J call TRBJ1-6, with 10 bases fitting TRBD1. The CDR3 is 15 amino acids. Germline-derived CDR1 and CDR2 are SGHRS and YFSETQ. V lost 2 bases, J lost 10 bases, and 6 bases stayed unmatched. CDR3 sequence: CASSLSGQGESPLHF. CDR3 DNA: TGCGCCAGCAGCTTATCCGGACAGGGGGAATCACCCCTCCACTTT.

The CDR3 nucleotides read TGTGCCAGTAGTATACAGGGAGCCAAAAACATTCAGTACTTC. Translating gives CASSIQGAKNIQYF. V usage is TRBV19 and J usage is TRBJ2-4; possible D gene TRBD1, 5 bases. Germline-derived CDR1 and CDR2 are LNHDA and SQIVND (reference sequence). V was shortened by 2 bases and J by 0 bases, with 5 bases between the two germline ends. The CDR3 runs 14 residues.

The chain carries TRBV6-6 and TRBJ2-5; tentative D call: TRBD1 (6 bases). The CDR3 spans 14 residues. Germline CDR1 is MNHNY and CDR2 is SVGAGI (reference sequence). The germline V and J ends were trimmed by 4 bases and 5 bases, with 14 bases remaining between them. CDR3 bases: TGTGCCAGCAGTTTCCGGGCCCAGGGGGAGACCCAGTACTTC. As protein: CASSFRAQGETQYF.

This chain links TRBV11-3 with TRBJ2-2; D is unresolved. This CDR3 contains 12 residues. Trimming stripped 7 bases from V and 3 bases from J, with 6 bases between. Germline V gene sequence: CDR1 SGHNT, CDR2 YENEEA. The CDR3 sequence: CASKDDTGELFF. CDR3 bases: TGTGCCAGCAAAGATGACACCGGGGAGCTGTTTTTT. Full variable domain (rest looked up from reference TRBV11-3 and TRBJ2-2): EAGVVQSPRYKIIEKKQPVAFWCNPISGHNTLYWYLQNLGQGPELLIRYENEEAVDDSQLPKDRFSAERLKGVDSTLKIQPAELGDSAVYLCASKDDTGELFFGEGSRLTVL.

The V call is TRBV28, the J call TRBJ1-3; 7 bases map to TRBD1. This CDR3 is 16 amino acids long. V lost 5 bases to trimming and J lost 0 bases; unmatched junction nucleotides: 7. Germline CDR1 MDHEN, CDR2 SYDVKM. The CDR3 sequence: CASSQGGGPSGNTIYF. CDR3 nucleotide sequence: TGTGCCAGCAGTCAGGGGGGGGGTCCCTCTGGAAACACCATATATTTT.

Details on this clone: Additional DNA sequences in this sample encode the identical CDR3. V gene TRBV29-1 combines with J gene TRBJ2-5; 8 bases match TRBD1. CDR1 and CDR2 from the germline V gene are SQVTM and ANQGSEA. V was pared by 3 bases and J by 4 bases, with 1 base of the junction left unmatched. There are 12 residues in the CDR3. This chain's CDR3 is CSVDRGRETQYF. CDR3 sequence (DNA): TGCAGCGTTGACAGGGGGCGAGAGACCCAGTACTTC.

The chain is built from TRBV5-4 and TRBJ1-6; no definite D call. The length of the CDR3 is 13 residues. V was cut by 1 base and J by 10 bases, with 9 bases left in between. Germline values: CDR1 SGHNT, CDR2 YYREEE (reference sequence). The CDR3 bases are TGTGCCAGCAGCTTGAGTTCAGAGTCACCCCTCCACTTT. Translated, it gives CASSLSSESPLHF. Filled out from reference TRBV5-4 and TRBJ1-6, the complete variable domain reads ETGVTQSPTHLIKTRGQQVTLRCSSQSGHNTVSWYQQALGQGPQFIFQYYREEENGRGNFPPRFSGLQFPNYSSELNVNALELDDSALYLCASSLSSESPLHFGNGTRLTVT.

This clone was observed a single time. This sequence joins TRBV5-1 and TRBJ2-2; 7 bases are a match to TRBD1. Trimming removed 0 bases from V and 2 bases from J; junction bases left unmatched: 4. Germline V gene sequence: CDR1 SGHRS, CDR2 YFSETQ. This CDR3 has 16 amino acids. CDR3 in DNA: TGCGCCAGCAGCTTGGGAGGGGGCCCAAACACCGGGGAGCTGTTTTTT. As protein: CASSLGGGPNTGELFF.

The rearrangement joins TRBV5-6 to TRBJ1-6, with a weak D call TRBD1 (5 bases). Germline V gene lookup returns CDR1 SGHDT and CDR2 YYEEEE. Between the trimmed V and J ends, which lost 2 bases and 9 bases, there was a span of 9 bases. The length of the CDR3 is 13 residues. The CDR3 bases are TGTGCCAGCAGCTTACAGCAGGGTTCACCCCTCCACTTT. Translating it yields CASSLQQGSPLHF.

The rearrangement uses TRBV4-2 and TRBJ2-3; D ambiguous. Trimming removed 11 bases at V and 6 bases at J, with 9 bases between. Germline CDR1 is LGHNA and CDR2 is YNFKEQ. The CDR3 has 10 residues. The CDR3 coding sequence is TGTGCCCGACCATGGGATACGCAGTATTTT. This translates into CARPWDTQYF.

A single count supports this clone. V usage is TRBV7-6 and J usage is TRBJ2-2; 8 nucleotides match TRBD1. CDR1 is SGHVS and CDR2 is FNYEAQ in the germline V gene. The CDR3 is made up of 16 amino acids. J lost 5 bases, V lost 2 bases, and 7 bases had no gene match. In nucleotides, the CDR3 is TGTGCCAGCAGCTTATCAGTACAGGGGGTTACCGGGGAGCTGTTTTTT. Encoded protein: CASSLSVQGVTGELFF.

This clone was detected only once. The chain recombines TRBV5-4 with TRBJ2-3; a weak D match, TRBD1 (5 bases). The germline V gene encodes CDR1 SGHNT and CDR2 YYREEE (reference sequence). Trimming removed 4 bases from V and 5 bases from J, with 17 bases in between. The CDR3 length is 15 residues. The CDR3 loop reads CASSTNVRAIDTQYF. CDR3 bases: TGTGCCAGCAGCACGAATGTCAGGGCGATAGATACGCAGTATTTT.

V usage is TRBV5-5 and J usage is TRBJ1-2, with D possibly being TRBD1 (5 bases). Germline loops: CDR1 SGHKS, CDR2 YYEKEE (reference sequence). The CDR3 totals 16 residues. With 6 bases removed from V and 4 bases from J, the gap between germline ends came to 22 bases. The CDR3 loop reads CASTPMGRGWGYGYTF. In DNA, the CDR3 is TGTGCCAGCACTCCGATGGGGAGGGGCTGGGGCTATGGCTACACCTTC. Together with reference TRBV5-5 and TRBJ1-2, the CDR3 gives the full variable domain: DAGVTQSPTHLIKTRGQQVTLRCSPISGHKSVSWYQQVLGQGPQFIFQYYEKEERGRGNFPDRFSARQFPNYSSELNVNALLLGDSALYLCASTPMGRGWGYGYTFGSGTRLTVV.

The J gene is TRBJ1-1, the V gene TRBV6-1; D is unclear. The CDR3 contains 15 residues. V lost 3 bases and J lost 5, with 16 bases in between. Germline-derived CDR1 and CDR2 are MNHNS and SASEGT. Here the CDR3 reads CASSEGGGWRTEAFF. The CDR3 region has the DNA TGTGCCAGCAGTGAGGGTGGAGGGTGGCGAACTGAAGCTTTCTTT.

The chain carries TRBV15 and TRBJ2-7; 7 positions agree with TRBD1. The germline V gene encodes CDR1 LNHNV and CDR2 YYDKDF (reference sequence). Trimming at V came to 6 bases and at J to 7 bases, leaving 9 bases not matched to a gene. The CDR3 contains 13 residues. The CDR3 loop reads CATSSGTVLEQYF. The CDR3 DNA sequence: TGTGCCACCAGTTCAGGGACAGTCTTAGAGCAGTACTTC.

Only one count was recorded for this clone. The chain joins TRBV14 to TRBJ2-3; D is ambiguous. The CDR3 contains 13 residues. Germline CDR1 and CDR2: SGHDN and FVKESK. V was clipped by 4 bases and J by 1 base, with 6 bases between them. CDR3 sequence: CASSPRGTDTQYF. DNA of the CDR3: TGTGCCAGCAGCCCTCGCGGCACAGATACGCAGTATTTT.

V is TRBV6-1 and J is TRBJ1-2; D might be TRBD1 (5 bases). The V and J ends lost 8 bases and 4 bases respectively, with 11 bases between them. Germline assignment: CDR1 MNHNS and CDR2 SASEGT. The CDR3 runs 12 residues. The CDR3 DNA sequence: TGTGCCAGCCTCAGGGAGGGCTATGGCTACACCTTC. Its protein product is CASLREGYGYTF.

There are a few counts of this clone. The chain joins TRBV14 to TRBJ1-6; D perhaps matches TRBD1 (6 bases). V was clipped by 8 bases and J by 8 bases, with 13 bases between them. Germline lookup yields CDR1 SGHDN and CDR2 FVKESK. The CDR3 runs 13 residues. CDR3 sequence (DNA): TGTGCCAGCTCCCGACAGGTGGATTCACCCCTCCACTTT. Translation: CASSRQVDSPLHF.

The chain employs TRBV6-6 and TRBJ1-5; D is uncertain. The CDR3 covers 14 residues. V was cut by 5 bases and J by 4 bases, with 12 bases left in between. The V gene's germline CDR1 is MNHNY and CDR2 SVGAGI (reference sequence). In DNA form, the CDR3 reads TGTGCCAGCAGTGCTGATGGCCAAAATCAGCCCCAGCATTTT. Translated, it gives CASSADGQNQPQHF.

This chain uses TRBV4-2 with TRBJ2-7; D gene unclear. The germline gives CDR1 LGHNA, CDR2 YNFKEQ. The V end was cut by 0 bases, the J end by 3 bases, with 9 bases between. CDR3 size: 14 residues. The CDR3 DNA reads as TGTGCCAGCAGCCAAGAAAGGGCAGGCTACGAGCAGTACTTC. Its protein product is CASSQERAGYEQYF.

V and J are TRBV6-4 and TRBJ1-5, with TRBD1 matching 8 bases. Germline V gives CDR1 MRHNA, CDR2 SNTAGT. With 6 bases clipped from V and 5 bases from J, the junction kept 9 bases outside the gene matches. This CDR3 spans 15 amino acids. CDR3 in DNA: TGTGCCAGCAGGGGCAGGGGGCGGGGGGATCAGCCCCAGCATTTT. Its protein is CASRGRGRGDQPQHF.

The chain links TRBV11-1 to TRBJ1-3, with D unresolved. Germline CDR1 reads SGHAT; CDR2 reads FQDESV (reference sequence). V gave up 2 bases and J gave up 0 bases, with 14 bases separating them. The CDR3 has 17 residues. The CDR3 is CASSLPTGMRSGNTIYF. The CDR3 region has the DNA TGTGCCAGCAGCTTACCCACCGGGATGCGCTCTGGAAACACCATATATTTT.